Following are 2 T cell receptor beta chains from one sample sequenced in a study of tissue T cells after allogeneic stem cell transplantation. Method: immunoSEQ multiplex PCR; TCRdb's copy keeps in-frame clones and lacks some. The repertoire holds about 43,000 clones, with around nine tenths as singletons. The source material was blood, sampled before transplantation. Source of these receptors: a woman between 35 and 75 years old who later had graft-versus-host disease after an allogeneic stem cell transplant.

The chain recombines TRBV6-7 with TRBJ2-2; D remains unclear. TRBV6-7 is labeled an ORF, and its function is uncertain. V dropped 7 bases and J dropped 6 bases, with 9 bases sitting between them. The CDR3 totals 12 residues. The CDR3 here is CASTPSPGELFF. CDR3 DNA: TGTGCCAGCACCCCCTCCCCCGGGGAGCTGTTTTTT.

The CDR3, as DNA: TGTGCCAGCAACATGTACAGGGTGGCCGAAAAACTGTTTTTT. As protein: CASNMYRVAEKLFF. This chain links TRBV2 with TRBJ1-4, with D maybe TRBD1 (6 bases). The ends were cut back, 7 bases at V and 8 bases at J, with 17 bases in the middle. This CDR3 has 14 residues. From germline, CDR1 is SNHLY and CDR2 FYNNEI.